This T cell receptor beta chain came from a study of blood T cells in healthy people across ages. A note on this clonotype: The antigen remains unidentified.

Caucasian individuals from Russia who were healthy and aged roughly 6 to 100 acted as donors. The study's findings and limits: Older individuals had lower TCR beta diversity per million T cells (the decline was roughly linear).

The CDR3 consists of 12 residues. The V gene's germline CDR1 is LGHDT and CDR2 YNNKEL (reference sequence). V lost 3 bases and J lost 9, with 8 bases in between. For the second PCR, which ran for roughly 6 to 11 cycles, a sample-barcoded 5' primer and a J-beta primer mix were used. One entry per CDR3 protein, called by TCRdb with MiXCR from the 5' RACE reads. In the table there are 1.2 million to 1.5 million distinct CDR3 sequences, approximately 59% of which are singletons. Sequenced sample: blood. The chain joins TRBV3-1 to TRBJ2-2; D is unresolved. The TCR originated in a man aged 18-30 years in good health. Here the CDR3 DNA reads TGTGCCAGCAGCCACCACTACCGGGAGCTGTTTTTT. Its protein product is CASSHHYRELFF.